These 24 T cell receptor beta chains were sequenced from one sample in a study of beta chain features in type 1 diabetes. The sequenced template was cDNA made from the entire isolated RNA. Sequencing was performed with immunoSEQ multiplex PCR; in TCRdb, only in-frame clones are kept and a portion is missing. The top ten hold 0.025% to 0.03% of the sample, which has roughly 240,000 clones, around an eighth seen once. The sequencing input was naive CD4+ T cells from blood. All receptors come from a woman aged 40 to 50 in good health.

V usage is TRBV4-3 and J usage is TRBJ1-2; no reliable D call. From germline, CDR1 is LGHNA and CDR2 YSLEER. V lost 0 bases and J lost 2, with 4 bases in between. The CDR3 runs to 13 residues. The CDR3 sequence is CASSQDSNYGYTF. The CDR3 DNA follows: TGCGCCAGCAGCCAAGATTCAAACTATGGCTACACCTTC.

This clone was detected a few times. This chain connects TRBV5-6 to TRBJ1-2, with TRBD1 matching over 8 bases. J gave up 1 base and V 4 bases, and 6 bases lay outside the gene matches. The CDR3 covers 15 residues. The germline CDR1 and CDR2 sequences are SGHDT and YYEEEE. The CDR3 coding sequence is TGTGCCAGCAGCGTTGGACAGGGCCTTAACTATGGCTACACCTTC. This codes for CASSVGQGLNYGYTF.

This rearrangement joins TRBV2 to TRBJ2-5; no clear D. The V gene's germline CDR1 is SNHLY and CDR2 FYNNEI. The CDR3 is 14 residues long. Trimming shortened V by 0 bases and J by 2 bases, and 7 bases separated the two germline ends. CDR3 nucleotides: TGTGCCAGCAGTGAAGCCCAACTTCAAGAGACCCAGTACTTC. This gives the protein CASSEAQLQETQYF.

This chain joins TRBV5-6 and TRBJ2-1, with 11 bases lining up with TRBD1. Germline V gives CDR1 SGHDT, CDR2 YYEEEE. V dropped 0 bases and J dropped 6; count of bases not matched to a gene: 8. The CDR3 totals 17 residues. The CDR3 sequence is CASSLGAGTGGSNEQFF. The CDR3 nucleotides read TGTGCCAGCAGCTTGGGGGCCGGGACAGGGGGTTCCAATGAGCAGTTCTTC. The full variable domain, in which reference TRBV5-6 and TRBJ2-1 provide the parts outside the CDR3, is DAGVTQSPTHLIKTRGQQVTLRCSPKSGHDTVSWYQQALGQGPQFIFQYYEEEERQRGNFPDRFSGHQFPNYSSELNVNALLLGDSALYLCASSLGAGTGGSNEQFFGPGTRLTVL.

This clone was detected a few times. The V and J genes are TRBV6-1 and TRBJ1-2; no definite D call. Trimming removed 10 bases from V and 4 bases from J, with 16 bases in between. CDR3 length: 13 amino acids. CDR1 is MNHNS and CDR2 is SASEGT in the germline V gene. DNA of the CDR3: TGTGCCATACTCGAGGAGGGTACCTATGGCTACACCTTC. Translated, it gives CAILEEGTYGYTF.

This clone has only a few counts. This chain uses TRBV11-2 with TRBJ2-7; the match to TRBD1 covers 9 bases. V was clipped by 3 bases and J by 4 bases; unmatched bases: 7. The CDR3 consists of 15 residues. Germline lookup yields CDR1 SGHAT and CDR2 FQNNGV. The CDR3 DNA follows: TGTGCCAGCAGCTTTAACACCGGGACAGGGTACGAGCAGTACTTC. It translates to CASSFNTGTGYEQYF.

V usage is TRBV6-5 and J usage is TRBJ2-7; a weak D match, TRBD2 (5 bases). This CDR3 is built from 14 residues. V lost 6 bases to trimming and J lost 2 bases, with 14 bases between them. Looked up from germline, CDR1 is MNHEY and CDR2 is SVGAGI. CDR3: CASRQSEGPYEQYF. DNA for the CDR3: TGTGCCAGCAGACAGTCCGAGGGCCCCTACGAGCAGTACTTC.

V usage is TRBV18 and J usage is TRBJ2-1, with D uncertain. The germline V gene encodes CDR1 KGHSH and CDR2 LQKENI. This CDR3 is built from 15 residues. V was trimmed by 0 bases and J by 0 bases, leaving 6 bases between them. The CDR3: CASSPPASSYNEQFF. For the CDR3, the DNA is TGTGCCAGCTCACCACCGGCTAGCTCCTACAATGAGCAGTTCTTC.

The V gene is TRBV5-1, the J gene TRBJ2-7, with 10 bases matching TRBD1. The V and J ends lost 4 bases and 5 bases, in that order; junction bases with no gene match: 3. Germline V CDR1 and CDR2: SGHRS, YFSETQ. The CDR3 contains 13 residues. The CDR3 bases are TGCGCCAGCAGCGGGACAGGGGCGGACGAGCAGTACTTC. Its protein product is CASSGTGADEQYF.

The rearrangement joins TRBV6-5 to TRBJ1-4, with 8 bases fitting TRBD1. Germline CDR1 and CDR2: MNHEY and SVGAGI. V shed 4 bases, J shed 2 bases, and the junction held 6 bases outside the gene matches. There are 16 residues in the CDR3. In nucleotides, the CDR3 is TGTGCCAGCAGTTTGGGGCAGGGGGCTACTAATGAAAAACTGTTTTTT. It is translated as CASSLGQGATNEKLFF.

The chain has TRBV10-3 and TRBJ1-3; no clear D. Germline V gene data show CDR1 as ENHRY and CDR2 as SYGVKD. The CDR3 spans 13 residues. Trimming took 4 bases from V and 4 from J, leaving 8 bases between them. CDR3 amino acids: CAISGGSGNTIYF. The CDR3 bases are TGTGCCATCAGTGGAGGGTCCGGAAACACCATATATTTT.

Only a few counts were recorded for this clone. The rearrangement joins TRBV29-1 to TRBJ2-7; D is perhaps TRBD1 (6 bases). Germline V gene sequence: CDR1 SQVTM, CDR2 ANQGSEA. V lost 5 bases, J lost 6 bases, and 23 bases lay in between. The CDR3 consists of 15 residues. This CDR3 reads CSVQGHEHRRGEQYF. CDR3 sequence (DNA): TGCAGCGTTCAGGGGCATGAGCACCGACGAGGCGAGCAGTACTTC.

V usage is TRBV30 and J usage is TRBJ2-2; 12 nucleotides agree with TRBD2. With V trimmed by 1 base and J by 5 bases, 5 bases remained unmatched. CDR3 length equals 16 residues. Germline assignment: CDR1 GTSNPN and CDR2 SVGIG (reference sequence). The CDR3 spells CAWSDLAGGLTGELFF. CDR3 nucleotide sequence: TGTGCCTGGAGTGACCTAGCGGGGGGGCTGACCGGGGAGCTGTTTTTT.

This clone was counted only a few times. The chain links TRBV4-1 to TRBJ2-6, with D hard to call. Germline V gene data show CDR1 as MGHRA and CDR2 as YSYEKL. The CDR3 extends over 15 amino acids. Deletions cut 1 base from V and 0 bases from J, with 4 bases between. CDR3 coding DNA: TGCGCCAGCAGCCAAGTCAACTCTGGGGCCAACGTCCTGACTTTC. This translates into CASSQVNSGANVLTF.

This clone has more than one count but fewer than ten. The chain is built from TRBV19 and TRBJ2-1; the D gene is possibly TRBD2 (6 bases). The V and J ends lost 8 bases and 2 bases respectively, with 13 bases between them. The CDR3 is 14 amino acids. CDR1 and CDR2 (germline): LNHDA, SQIVND (reference sequence). The CDR3 DNA reads TGTGCCAGTTCTTTGCGGAGGGCCTACAATGAGCAGTTCTTC. Protein sequence: CASSLRRAYNEQFF.

The CDR3 DNA is TGTGCCAGCTCACCACTTTTAGATCCCGGGAGCTACACAGATACGCAGTATTTT. The encoded protein is CASSPLLDPGSYTDTQYF. The chain recombines TRBV18 with TRBJ2-3, with TRBD2 as a possible D gene (6 bases). From germline, CDR1 is KGHSH and CDR2 LQKENI. Trimming stripped 1 base from V and 2 bases from J, with 19 bases between. The CDR3 length is 18 residues.

The chain employs TRBV11-2 and TRBJ1-1; possibly TRBD1 for D (6 bases). Germline V CDR1 and CDR2: SGHAT, FQNNGV. Trimming shortened V by 3 bases and J by 7 bases, and 9 bases separated the two germline ends. The CDR3 is 12 amino acids. CDR3 sequence (DNA): TGTGCCAGCAGCTTCCAGGGGTTTGAAGCTTTCTTT. Translation: CASSFQGFEAFF.

This clone was detected a few times. V usage is TRBV4-3 and J usage is TRBJ2-5, with TRBD1 matching over 10 bases. Germline CDR1 is LGHNA and CDR2 is YSLEER. V shed 0 bases and J 4 bases; nucleotides not matched to a gene: 14. The CDR3 spans 19 residues. Here the CDR3 DNA reads TGCGCCAGCAGCCAAGATGCCCTCAGGACAGGGGGTTCGCGAGAGACCCAGTACTTC. Translation: CASSQDALRTGGSRETQYF.

The genes are TRBV10-3 and TRBJ2-7, with 9 positions matching TRBD1. This CDR3 comprises 12 residues. CDR1 and CDR2 from the germline V gene are ENHRY and SYGVKD. The CDR3 nucleotides are TGTGAAGGACAGGGGTCCTTCTACGAGCAGTACTTC. This codes for CEGQGSFYEQYF.

The chain recombines TRBV10-3 with TRBJ1-4, with D perhaps matching TRBD1 (5 bases). V was shortened by 5 bases and J by 0 bases, with 10 bases between the two germline ends. This CDR3 has 15 amino acids. Germline V gives CDR1 ENHRY, CDR2 SYGVKD. In DNA, the CDR3 is TGTGCCATCAGTCCCGACAGCTCAACTAATGAAAAACTGTTTTTT. This gives the protein CAISPDSSTNEKLFF.

The chain carries TRBV15 and TRBJ2-7; TRBD1 aligns across 9 bases. Germline V gene lookup returns CDR1 LNHNV and CDR2 YYDKDF (reference sequence). V trimming: 6 bases; J trimming: 2 bases; junction bases outside the gene matches: 5. The CDR3 sequence is 14 residues long. CDR3 protein: CATRAGTGTYEQYF. DNA of the CDR3: TGTGCCACCAGGGCCGGGACAGGGACCTACGAGCAGTACTTC.

The J gene is TRBJ1-1, the V gene TRBV11-3; 9 bases match TRBD1. CDR1 SGHNT and CDR2 YENEEA come from the germline V gene. This CDR3 is 13 amino acids long. J gave up 3 bases and V 8 bases, and 4 bases lay outside the gene matches. The CDR3 spells CASGRDRDTEAFF. The CDR3 nucleotides read TGTGCCAGCGGCCGGGACAGGGACACTGAAGCTTTCTTT.

The V and J genes are TRBV7-9 and TRBJ1-2; D remains unclear. Germline-derived CDR1 and CDR2 are SEHNR and FQNEAQ (reference sequence). The CDR3 spans 13 residues. V was trimmed by 0 bases and J by 0 bases, leaving 2 bases between them. The CDR3 sequence is CASSLATNYGYTF. The DNA for the CDR3 is TGTGCCAGCAGCTTAGCTACTAACTATGGCTACACCTTC.

V gene TRBV5-1 combines with J gene TRBJ2-6; 7 positions agree with TRBD1. Per germline, CDR1 SGHRS and CDR2 YFSETQ. The trim removed 3 bases at V and 0 bases at J, leaving 9 bases unmatched. The CDR3 covers 18 residues. The CDR3 DNA reads TGCGCCAGCAGCTCTAGACAGGGTTTAAGCTCTGGGGCCAACGTCCTGACTTTC. Residues: CASSSRQGLSSGANVLTF.